This T cell receptor (beta chain) emerged from a study of T cell clones after liver transplantation. Study overall: A pre-transplant mixed lymphocyte reaction with TCRbeta sequencing defined graft-donor-reactive clones followed in post-transplant blood. Tolerant meant at least one year fully off immunosuppression without liver enzymes above twice normal.

Here immunoSEQ multiplex PCR was the method, and the copy in TCRdb shows in-frame clones only, minus some. This table holds some 20,000 clones, around 75% found once. The V gene's germline CDR1 is MDHEN and CDR2 SYDVKM. V gave up 3 bases and J gave up 5 bases, with 11 bases separating them. This CDR3 has 14 residues. This specimen was CD8+ T cells from blood, taken around 4.5 years after liver transplant. The TCR sequence derives from a human patient who received a liver transplant. These T cells may partly come from the graft donor. The chain employs TRBV28 and TRBJ1-5, with D maybe TRBD1 (6 bases). The CDR3: CASSLWGADQPQHF. The CDR3 DNA sequence: TGTGCCAGCAGTTTGTGGGGGGCGGATCAGCCCCAGCATTTT.